This TCR beta chain was retrieved from a study of blood T cells in healthy people across ages. General observations from the study: More naive CD4+ cells and higher diversity marked long-lived donors relative to aged donors. CMV infection status of these donors was not known.

The CDR3 runs 14 residues. V was trimmed by 6 bases and J by 0 bases, leaving 13 bases between them. Per the germline V gene, CDR1 is SQVTM and CDR2 is ANQGSEA. This clonotype came up a few times. The target antigen is unknown. Donors ranged from roughly 6 to 90 years old and were healthy Caucasians in Russia. Alongside a J-beta primer mix, a sample-barcoded 5' primer served in a second PCR lasting about 7 to 12 cycles. Each TCR beta cDNA got a 12-nucleotide random molecular identifier. MiXCR, run by TCRdb on the 5' RACE reads, gives a single entry per CDR3 protein. The sample includes over a million distinct CDR3 sequences, 45% of them seen just once.

The chain employs TRBV29-1 and TRBJ2-3; D might be TRBD2 (6 bases). The receptor was derived from a woman aged 55-70 years in good health. Sequencing input: blood. The CDR3 sequence: CSVRGDGSTDTQYF. The CDR3 region has the DNA TGCAGCGTCCGCGGGGACGGAAGCACAGATACGCAGTATTTT.